A selection of T cell receptor beta chains follows, all from one sample in a study of cytomegalovirus exposure and HLA in healthy donors. Repertoires were generated with immunoSEQ multiplex PCR, while TCRdb's copy carries only in-frame clones and drops some. The sample lists around 140,000 clones, 80% to 85% occurring once. Sequencing used PBMCs. These receptors were collected from a woman in her forties or fifties in good health and CMV-seropositive. CDR3s include the opening cysteine and the closing phenylalanine or tryptophan. D genes are given only for firm matches. The size entry is marked missing in some rows and otherwise reads once, few, many or a size class.

TRBD1	TRBJ1-2	TRBV5-1	NA	CASSFGTGALVYGYTF	TGCGCCAGCAGCTTCGGGACAGGGGCTCTCGTCTATGGCTACACCTTC
NA	TRBJ2-5	TRBV9	NA	CASSVGRRRRETQYF	TGTGCCAGCAGCGTAGGAAGGCGGAGACGGGAGACCCAGTACTTC
NA	TRBJ2-5	TRBV28	NA	CASSFAATEETQYF	TGTGCCAGCAGTTTTGCGGCTACCGAAGAGACCCAGTACTTC
TRBD1	TRBJ2-7	TRBV27	NA	CASSLHVTGTEQYF	TGTGCCAGCAGTCTGCACGTGACAGGGACCGAGCAGTACTTC
TRBD2	TRBJ2-2	TRBV11-3	NA	CASSFGLAGGNTGELFF	TGTGCCAGCAGCTTCGGACTAGCGGGAGGGAACACCGGGGAGCTGTTTTTT
NA	TRBJ2-3	TRBV7-2	few	CASSYAGMGDTQYF	TGTGCCAGCAGCTATGCGGGTATGGGAGATACGCAGTATTTT
TRBD2	TRBJ2-1	TRBV29-1	NA	CSVSGLAGEVGKDEQFF	TGCAGCGTTTCCGGACTAGCGGGAGAAGTGGGTAAGGATGAGCAGTTCTTC
NA	TRBJ1-1	TRBV29-1	NA	CSVFGARTEAFF	TGCAGCGTGTTCGGTGCTCGCACTGAAGCTTTCTTT
NA	TRBJ1-4	TRBV6-1	few	CATNRQVNEKLFF	TGTGCCACCAACAGACAAGTCAATGAAAAACTGTTTTTT
TRBD1	TRBJ2-1	TRBV11-2	once	CASSLLLSTGGAGEQFF	TGTGCCAGCAGCTTACTCTTGAGTACAGGGGGCGCAGGAGAGCAGTTCTTC
NA	TRBJ2-5	TRBV30	NA	CAWSALQETQYF	TGTGCCTGGAGTGCCTTACAAGAGACCCAGTACTTC
NA	TRBJ2-5	TRBV9	NA	CASSDGETQYF	TGTGCCAGCAGCGACGGGGAGACCCAGTACTTC
NA	TRBJ1-1	TRBV28	once	CASSLLAENTEAFF	TGTGCCAGCAGTTTATTAGCAGAGAACACTGAAGCTTTCTTT
TRBD1	TRBJ1-1	TRBV5-1	few	CASSDGTGGAEAFF	TGCGCCAGCAGCGACGGGACAGGGGGGGCTGAAGCTTTCTTT
TRBD1	TRBJ1-5	TRBV30	NA	CAWGDRTNQPQHF	TGTGCCTGGGGGGACAGGACCAATCAGCCCCAGCATTTT
NA	TRBJ1-1	TRBV6-1	NA	CATPGGVNMNTEAFF	TGTGCCACTCCGGGGGGGGTGAACATGAACACTGAAGCTTTCTTT
TRBD2	TRBJ2-3	TRBV4-3	NA	CASSQGALAGGSTDTQYF	TGCGCCAGCAGCCAGGGGGCCCTAGCGGGGGGGAGCACAGATACGCAGTATTTT
NA	TRBJ2-3	TRBV7-2	NA	CASSQGVGPDTQYF	TGTGCCAGCAGCCAAGGGGTGGGTCCAGATACGCAGTATTTT
NA	TRBJ1-6	TRBV11-3	NA	CASSSVTTGSPGPYNSPLHF	TGTGCCAGCAGCTCCGTGACTACAGGGTCTCCCGGTCCCTATAATTCACCCCTCCACTTT
TRBD1	TRBJ1-1	TRBV5-4	NA	CASSLGGQVNLNTEAFF	TGTGCCAGCAGCTTGGGGGGACAGGTAAACTTGAACACTGAAGCTTTCTTT